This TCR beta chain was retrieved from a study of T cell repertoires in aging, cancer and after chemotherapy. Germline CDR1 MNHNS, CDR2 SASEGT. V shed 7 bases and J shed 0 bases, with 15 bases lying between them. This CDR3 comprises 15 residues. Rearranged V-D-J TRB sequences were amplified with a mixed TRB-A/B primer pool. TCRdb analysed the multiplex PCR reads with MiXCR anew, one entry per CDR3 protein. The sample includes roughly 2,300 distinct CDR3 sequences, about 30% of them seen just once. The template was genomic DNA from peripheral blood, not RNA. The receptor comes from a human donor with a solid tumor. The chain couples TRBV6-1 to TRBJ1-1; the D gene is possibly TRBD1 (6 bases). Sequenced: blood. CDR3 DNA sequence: TGTGCCAGCATGAGGTCGTCAGGGGTGAACACTGAAGCTTTCTTT. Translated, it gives CASMRSSGVNTEAFF.